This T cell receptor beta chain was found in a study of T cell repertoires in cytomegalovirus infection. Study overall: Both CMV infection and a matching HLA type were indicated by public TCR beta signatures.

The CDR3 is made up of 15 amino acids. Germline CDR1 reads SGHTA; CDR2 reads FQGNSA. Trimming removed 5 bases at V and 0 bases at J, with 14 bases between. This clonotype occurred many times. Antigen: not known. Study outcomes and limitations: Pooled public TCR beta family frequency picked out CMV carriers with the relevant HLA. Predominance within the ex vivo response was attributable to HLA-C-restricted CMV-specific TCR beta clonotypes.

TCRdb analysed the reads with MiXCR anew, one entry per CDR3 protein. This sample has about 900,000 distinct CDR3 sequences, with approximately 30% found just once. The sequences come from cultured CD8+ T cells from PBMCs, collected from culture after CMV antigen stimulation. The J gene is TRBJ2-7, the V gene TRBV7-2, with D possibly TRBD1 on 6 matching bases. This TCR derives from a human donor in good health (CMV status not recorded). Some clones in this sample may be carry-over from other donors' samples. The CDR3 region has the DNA TGTGCCAGCAGCGGTCCGGACAGTAGCTCCTACGAGCAGTACTTC. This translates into CASSGPDSSSYEQYF.